In this sample, the clone carrying this T cell receptor beta chain is medium-sized. Each patient went into thyroid surgery without having received any treatment. The data were taken from a study of metastatic and nonmetastatic thyroid tumors. TCRdb re-called the PCR reads via MiXCR. This repertoire shows approximately 30,000 clones, under 20% found once; its top ten account for roughly 4.7%. Sequences were obtained from blood. This sequence was found in a female donor with papillary thyroid cancer or a benign thyroid nodule (not recorded which). Some clones in this sample may be carry-over from other donors' samples.

CDR3 loop: CASIKGANTEAFF. The DNA for the CDR3 is TGTGCCAGCATTAAAGGGGCGAACACTGAAGCTTTCTTT. The chain combines TRBV6-1 with TRBJ1-1; perhaps TRBD1 as D (5 bases). CDR1 and CDR2 from the germline V gene are MNHNS and SASEGT. Trimming shortened V by 7 bases and J by 1 base, and 10 bases separated the two germline ends. The CDR3 extends over 13 amino acids.